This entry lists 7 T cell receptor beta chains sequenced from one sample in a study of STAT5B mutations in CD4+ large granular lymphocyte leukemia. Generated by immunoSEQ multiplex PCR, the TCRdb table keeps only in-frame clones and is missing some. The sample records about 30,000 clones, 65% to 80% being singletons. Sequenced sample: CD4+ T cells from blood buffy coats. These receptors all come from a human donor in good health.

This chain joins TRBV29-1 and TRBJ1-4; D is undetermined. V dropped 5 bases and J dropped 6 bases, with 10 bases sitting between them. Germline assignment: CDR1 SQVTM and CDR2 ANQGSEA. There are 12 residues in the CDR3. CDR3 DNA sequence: TGCAGCGTTTCGGATGGCCATGAAAAACTGTTTTTT. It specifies CSVSDGHEKLFF.

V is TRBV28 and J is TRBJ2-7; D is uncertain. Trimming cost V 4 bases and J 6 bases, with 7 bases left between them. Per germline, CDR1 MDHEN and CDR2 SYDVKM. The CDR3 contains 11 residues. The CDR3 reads CASSSIGEQYF. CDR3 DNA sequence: TGTGCCAGCAGTTCCATTGGCGAGCAGTACTTC.

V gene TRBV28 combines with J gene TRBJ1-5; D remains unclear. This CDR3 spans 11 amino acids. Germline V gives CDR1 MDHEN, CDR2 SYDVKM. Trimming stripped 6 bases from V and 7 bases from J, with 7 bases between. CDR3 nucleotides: TGTGCCAGCAGCTCCAAGCAGCCCCAGCATTTT. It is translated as CASSSKQPQHF.

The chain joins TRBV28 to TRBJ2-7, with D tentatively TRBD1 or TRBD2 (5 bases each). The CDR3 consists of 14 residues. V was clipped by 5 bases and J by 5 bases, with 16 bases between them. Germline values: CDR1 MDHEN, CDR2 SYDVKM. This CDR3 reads CASSHSLGADEQYF. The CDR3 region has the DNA TGTGCCAGCAGTCACTCCCTCGGGGCCGACGAGCAGTACTTC.

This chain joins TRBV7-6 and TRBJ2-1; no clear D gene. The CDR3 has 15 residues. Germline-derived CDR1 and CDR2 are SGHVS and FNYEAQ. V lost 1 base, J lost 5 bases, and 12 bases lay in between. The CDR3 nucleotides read TGTGCCAGCAGCTTAGTAGGTGGCTTCAACAATGAGCAGTTCTTC. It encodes CASSLVGGFNNEQFF.

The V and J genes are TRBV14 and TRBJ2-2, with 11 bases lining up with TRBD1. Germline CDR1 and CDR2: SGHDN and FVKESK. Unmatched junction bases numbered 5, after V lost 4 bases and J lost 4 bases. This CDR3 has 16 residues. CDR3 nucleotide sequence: TGTGCCAGCAGCCGTCGGACAGGGGGCTTCACCGGGGAGCTGTTTTTT. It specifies CASSRRTGGFTGELFF.

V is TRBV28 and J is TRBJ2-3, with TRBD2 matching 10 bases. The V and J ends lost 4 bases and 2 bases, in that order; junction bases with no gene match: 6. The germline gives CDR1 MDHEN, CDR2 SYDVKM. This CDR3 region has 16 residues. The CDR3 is CASSSSGRTSTDTQYF. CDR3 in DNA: TGTGCCAGCAGTTCTAGCGGGAGAACCTCCACAGATACGCAGTATTTT.